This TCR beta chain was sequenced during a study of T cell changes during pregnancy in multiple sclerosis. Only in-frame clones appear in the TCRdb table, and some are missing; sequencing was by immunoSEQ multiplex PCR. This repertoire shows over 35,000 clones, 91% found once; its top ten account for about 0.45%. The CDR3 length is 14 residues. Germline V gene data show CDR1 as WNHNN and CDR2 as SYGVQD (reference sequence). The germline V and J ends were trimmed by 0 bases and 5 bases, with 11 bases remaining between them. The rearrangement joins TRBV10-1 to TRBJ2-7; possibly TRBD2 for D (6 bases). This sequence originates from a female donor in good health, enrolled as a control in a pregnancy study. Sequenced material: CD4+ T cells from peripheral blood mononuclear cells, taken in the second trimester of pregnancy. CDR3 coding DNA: TGCGCCAGCAGTGAGTCGAGGAGGGACCACGAGCAGTACTTC. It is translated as CASSESRRDHEQYF.